These 4 T cell receptor beta chains were all obtained from the same sample, sequenced in a study of blood T cells in healthy people across ages. Then a second PCR, running roughly 7 to 11 cycles, was carried out with a sample-barcoded 5' primer and a J-beta primer mix. TCRdb re-called the 5' RACE reads through MiXCR, storing one row per CDR3 protein. The sample carries 540,000 or so distinct CDR3 sequences, about 26% recorded once. Specimen: blood. These receptors were taken from a woman between 65 and 79 years old in good health.

This clonotype was recorded once. The chain's CDR3 is CASSPRVTPKYDEQFF. CDR3 sequence (DNA): TGTGCCAGCTCACCACGGGTGACTCCCAAGTACGATGAGCAGTTCTTC. The J gene is TRBJ2-1, the V gene TRBV18; D is unclear. This CDR3 is built from 16 residues. Trimming pared 1 base from V and 8 bases from J, leaving 18 bases between. CDR1 is KGHSH and CDR2 is LQKENI in the germline V gene.

V usage is TRBV7-2 and J usage is TRBJ2-5; tentatively, D is TRBD1 (5 bases). The DNA end lines up better with TRBJ2-1; the J call may be wrong. Germline loops: CDR1 SGHTA, CDR2 FQGNSA. There are 16 residues in the CDR3. Here the CDR3 reads CASSLQGPRVSNEQFF. DNA for the CDR3: TGTGCCAGCAGCCTTCAGGGCCCAAGGGTATCCAATGAGCAGTTCTTC.

The chain uses TRBV7-2 and TRBJ1-2; TRBD1 agrees at 9 bases. The length of the CDR3 is 14 residues. With V trimmed by 5 bases and J by 8 bases, 9 bases remained unmatched. In germline, CDR1 is SGHTA, CDR2 FQGNSA. The CDR3 spells CASSLIQGAEGYTF. In DNA form, the CDR3 reads TGTGCCAGCAGCCTCATACAGGGGGCTGAAGGCTACACCTTC.

The chain carries TRBV12-3 or TRBV12-4 and TRBJ1-2; D remains ambiguous. V was trimmed by 5 bases and J by 8 bases, leaving 18 bases between them. This CDR3 is built from 14 residues. This chain's CDR3 is CASSPQSGGVGYTF. CDR3 in DNA: TGTGCCAGCAGTCCCCAGAGCGGTGGAGTAGGCTACACCTTC.